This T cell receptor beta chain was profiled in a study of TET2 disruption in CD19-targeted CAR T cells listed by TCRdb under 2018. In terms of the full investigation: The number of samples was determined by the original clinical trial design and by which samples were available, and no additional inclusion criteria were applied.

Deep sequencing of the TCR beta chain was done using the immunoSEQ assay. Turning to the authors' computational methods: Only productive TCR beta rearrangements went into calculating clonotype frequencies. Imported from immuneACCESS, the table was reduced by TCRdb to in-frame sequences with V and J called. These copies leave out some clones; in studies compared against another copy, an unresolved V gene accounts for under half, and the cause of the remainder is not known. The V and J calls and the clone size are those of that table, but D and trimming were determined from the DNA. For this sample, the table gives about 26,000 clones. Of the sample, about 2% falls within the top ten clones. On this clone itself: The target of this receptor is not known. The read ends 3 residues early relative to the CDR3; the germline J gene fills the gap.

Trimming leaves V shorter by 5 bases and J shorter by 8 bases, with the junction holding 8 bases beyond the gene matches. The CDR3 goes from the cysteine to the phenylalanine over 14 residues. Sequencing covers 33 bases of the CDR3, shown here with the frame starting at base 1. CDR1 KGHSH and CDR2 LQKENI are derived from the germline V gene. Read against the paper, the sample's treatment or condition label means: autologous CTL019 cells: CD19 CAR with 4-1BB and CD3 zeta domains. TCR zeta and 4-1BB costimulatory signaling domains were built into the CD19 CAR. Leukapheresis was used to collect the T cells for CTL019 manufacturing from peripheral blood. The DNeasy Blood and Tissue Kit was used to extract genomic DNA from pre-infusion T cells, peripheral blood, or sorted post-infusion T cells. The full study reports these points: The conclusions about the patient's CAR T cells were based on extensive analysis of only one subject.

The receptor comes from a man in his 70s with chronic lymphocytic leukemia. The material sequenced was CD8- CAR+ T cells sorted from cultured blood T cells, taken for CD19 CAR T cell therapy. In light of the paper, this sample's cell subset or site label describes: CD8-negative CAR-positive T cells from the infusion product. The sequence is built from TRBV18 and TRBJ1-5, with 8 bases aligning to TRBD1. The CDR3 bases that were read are TGTGCCAGCTCAGTAGGACAGGGCCAAGAGCCC. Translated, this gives CASSVGQGQEP. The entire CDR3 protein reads CASSVGQGQEPQHF.